Below are 7 T cell receptor beta chains sequenced from a single sample in a study of blood T cell repertoires in COVID-19. Sequencing was performed with immunoSEQ multiplex PCR; in TCRdb, only in-frame clones are kept and a portion is missing. The repertoire holds a few hundred thousand clones, with just over 85% as singletons. Sequenced input: peripheral blood. Receptors were obtained from a man aged 25 to 40 who had recovered from COVID-19.

The chain joins TRBV27 to TRBJ2-5, with D perhaps matching TRBD1 (6 bases). Trimming shortened V by 6 bases and J by 3 bases, and 11 bases separated the two germline ends. The CDR3 contains 13 residues. Germline CDR1 reads MNHEY; CDR2 reads SMNVEV (reference sequence). The CDR3 DNA reads as TGTGCCAGCAGGCCCGGACAGAAAGAGACCCAGTACTTC. It is translated as CASRPGQKETQYF.

The rearrangement links TRBV6-5 to TRBJ2-7; tentative D call: TRBD1 (6 bases). Trimming pared 2 bases from V and 4 bases from J, leaving 15 bases between. The germline gives CDR1 MNHEY, CDR2 SVGAGI. The CDR3 sequence is 15 residues long. CDR3 sequence reads: CASSYGGGGEYEQYF. In DNA form, the CDR3 reads TGTGCCAGCAGTTACGGGGGCGGTGGAGAGTACGAGCAGTACTTC.

The rearrangement joins TRBV5-4 to TRBJ2-3; 10 positions agree with TRBD1. Germline V lookup: CDR1 SGHNT, CDR2 YYREEE (reference sequence). The CDR3 runs 11 residues. The V segment lost 4 bases and the J segment 13 bases; nucleotides outside the gene matches: 3. CDR3 sequence reads: CASSPGTGEYF. Written as DNA, the CDR3 is TGTGCCAGCAGCCCCGGGACAGGGGAGTATTTT.

The J gene is TRBJ1-2, the V gene TRBV18; TRBD1 aligns across 9 bases. The CDR3 runs 12 residues. V lost 7 bases and J lost 6; bases outside the gene matches: 3. Germline assignment: CDR1 KGHSH and CDR2 LQKENI. CDR3 loop: CASYGTGNGYTF. In DNA form, the CDR3 reads TGTGCCAGCTACGGGACAGGGAATGGCTACACCTTC.

J is TRBJ2-7 and V is TRBV20-1; D is ambiguous. This CDR3 spans 11 amino acids. CDR1 is DFQATT and CDR2 is SNEGSKA in the germline V gene (reference sequence). V was cut by 3 bases and J by 1 base, with 4 bases left in between. The CDR3 coding sequence is TGCAGTGCTAGGACTTCCTACGAGCAGTACTTC. Its protein is CSARTSYEQYF.

This clone was observed a few times. The J gene is TRBJ1-2, the V gene TRBV29-1, with TRBD1 identical over 9 bases. The germline CDR1 and CDR2 sequences are SQVTM and ANQGSEA. The CDR3 loop spans 14 amino acids. Trimming at V came to 7 bases and at J to 4 bases, leaving 10 bases not matched to a gene. CDR3 amino acids: CSAGEGQGIYGYTF. DNA for the CDR3: TGCAGCGCCGGCGAGGGACAGGGTATCTATGGCTACACCTTC.

The chain is built from TRBV6-5 and TRBJ1-2; no reliable D call. Trimming pared 0 bases from V and 7 bases from J, leaving 12 bases between. The germline CDR1 and CDR2 sequences are MNHEY and SVGAGI. The CDR3 sequence is 14 residues long. The DNA of the CDR3 is TGTGCCAGCAGTTACTCGAATCTAAGAAGTGGCTACACCTTC. This sequence encodes CASSYSNLRSGYTF.